This T cell receptor (beta chain) was identified in a study of post-analysis software for immune sequencing data. Across the whole study: Relapsing-remitting, secondary progressive and progressive-relapsing multiple sclerosis were all included among the disease courses.

V was clipped by 6 bases and J by 4 bases; unmatched bases: 3. The V gene's germline CDR1 is MNHNS and CDR2 SASEGT. The length of the CDR3 is 13 residues. This clonotype was counted at least ten times. Its antigen is as yet unknown. General study results and limits: Five or six TRBV segments, TRBV5-6, TRBV5-1 and TRBV20-1 among them, were found more frequent in patients than controls.

Unique-molecular-identifier-tagged TCR beta cDNA libraries were used. Hundreds of thousands of cDNA molecules came from around 0.96 to 9.9 million T cells. One entry per CDR3 protein results from TCRdb running MiXCR on the PCR reads. This sample yields a few hundred thousand distinct CDR3 sequences, of which around 34% are seen a single time; 4% to 6% belongs to the top ten. V is TRBV6-1 and J is TRBJ2-1, with 7 bases fitting TRBD1. The TCR originated in a girl aged 10 to 17 with multiple sclerosis. The sample comprised blood. In DNA form, the CDR3 reads TGTGCCAGCAGGACAGGGCCTTACAATGAGCAGTTCTTC. Amino acid sequence: CASRTGPYNEQFF.